A selection of T cell receptor beta chains follows, all from one sample in a study of CD8 T cells in ankylosing spondylitis. TCRdb itself ran the 5' RACE reads through MiXCR, one entry per CDR3 protein. The sample comprises roughly 400,000 distinct CDR3 sequences, 20% to 25% of which are singletons, and about a sixth rests with the top ten. Sequencing input: blood, either unsorted or a sorted T cell fraction (not recorded which). These receptors were taken from a male donor with ankylosing spondylitis. Both conserved end residues are part of each CDR3. The D gene is left open where the match is weak. Rows give clone size only sometimes, using once, few, many, or a class for an expanded clone.

-	TRBV9	TRBJ2-3	-	TGTGCCAGCAGCGTAGATCCTGGGGCCGATACGCAGTATTTT	CASSVDPGADTQYF
-	TRBV25-1	TRBJ2-2	-	TGTGCCAGCACGCCCAGGGAGACCGGGGAGCTGTTTTTT	CASTPRETGELFF
-	TRBV7-3	TRBJ2-2	-	TGTGCCAGCAGCGCCCCGGACAGATCAACCGGGGAGCTGTTTTTT	CASSAPDRSTGELFF
few	TRBV19	TRBJ1-1	TRBD1	TGTGCCAGTAGTATCGGGTTAGGGGGCCAGAGGAACACTGAAGCTTTCTTT	CASSIGLGGQRNTEAFF
few	TRBV6-2/TRBV6-3	TRBJ2-1	TRBD2	TGTGCCAGCCGAACAGCGGGAACTTCCTACAATGAGCAGTTCTTC	CASRTAGTSYNEQFF
few	TRBV20-1	TRBJ2-7	TRBD2	TGCAGTGCTACTGGACTAGCGGGAGTCTACGAGCAGTACTTC	CSATGLAGVYEQYF
-	TRBV25-1	TRBJ2-3	TRBD1	TGTGCCAGCAGTGTAATGGGACAGGCGACCACAGATACGCAGTATTTT	CASSVMGQATTDTQYF
-	TRBV7-3	TRBJ2-1	TRBD1	TGTGCCAGCAGCTCCCAGGGGGACAGGGAGCAGTTCTTC	CASSSQGDREQFF
few	TRBV20-1	TRBJ2-3	-	TGCAGTGCTAGTTTCGGCGGAATCCCCGATACGCAGTATTTT	CSASFGGIPDTQYF
few	TRBV4-1	TRBJ2-1	TRBD2	TGCGCCAGCAGCTCTCAAACTAGCGCTAATGAGCAGTTCTTC	CASSSQTSANEQFF
few	TRBV18	TRBJ2-7	-	TGTGCCAGCTCCCCCCGGGCAGACCTTACCTACGAGCAGTACTTC	CASSPRADLTYEQYF
-	TRBV25-1	TRBJ2-2	TRBD2	TGTGCCAGCAGTGAATTTGCGGGAGCCACCGGGGAGCTGTTTTTT	CASSEFAGATGELFF
-	TRBV12-3/TRBV12-4	TRBJ1-1	-	TGTGCCAGCAGTTTCCGCGGGGGAGACACTGAAGCTTTCTTT	CASSFRGGDTEAFF
many	TRBV12-3/TRBV12-4	TRBJ2-1	-	TGTGCCAGCAGTCTTATAGGCAGCTATGAGCAGTTCTTC	CASSLIGSYEQFF
few	TRBV18	TRBJ2-4	TRBD2	TGTGCCAGCTCTGAGAACTATAGCGGGACCCAAGGGCCCCTAGCCAAAAACATTCAGTACTTC	CASSENYSGTQGPLAKNIQYF
few	TRBV2	TRBJ2-3	TRBD1	TGTGCCAGCAGTGTTCTGACAGGGGGCACAGATACGCAGTATTTT	CASSVLTGGTDTQYF
-	TRBV20-1	TRBJ2-5	TRBD2	TGCAGTGCTAGAGATTGGACTAGCGGGAATCTAGAGACCCAGTACTTC	CSARDWTSGNLETQYF
-	TRBV3-1	TRBJ2-2	TRBD2	TGTGCCAGCAGCCCTGGGACTAGCCCTCGGGGGGAGCTGTTTTTT	CASSPGTSPRGELFF
-	TRBV12-3/TRBV12-4	TRBJ1-5	TRBD1	TGTGCCAGCAGTCCGACAGGGGGCGCGGGTCAGCCCCAGCATTTT	CASSPTGGAGQPQHF
few	TRBV20-1	TRBJ1-2	TRBD1	TGCAGTGCTCCGACCGGGACAGGGGTCTTCTATGGCTACACCTTC	CSAPTGTGVFYGYTF
once	TRBV14	TRBJ2-1	-	TGTGCCAGCAGCCAAAACGGCCGTGAGCAGTTCTTC	CASSQNGREQFF
-	TRBV4-2	TRBJ2-3	-	TGTGCCAGCAGCCAAGATCTGTGGGCGGGACACACAGATACGCAGTATTTT	CASSQDLWAGHTDTQYF
-	TRBV11-1	TRBJ2-2	TRBD1	TGTGCCAGCAGCTTAGGGCTCGGGGACAGATACTTCACCGGGGAGCTGTTTTTT	CASSLGLGDRYFTGELFF
-	TRBV4-3	TRBJ2-7	TRBD1	TGCGCCAGCAGCCAAGAAGACAGGGGAGATTACGAGCAGTACTTC	CASSQEDRGDYEQYF
-	TRBV11-2	TRBJ2-7	-	TGTGCCAGCAGCTTGTCCCACAGTACCTACGAGCAGTACTTC	CASSLSHSTYEQYF